This T cell receptor (beta chain) was found in a study of a mutant IDH1 vaccine in newly diagnosed glioma. Looking at the study overall: There were eight vaccinations for patients, given in weeks 1, 3, 5, 7, 11, 15, 19 and 23. There were approximately 60% males and around 40% females among treated patients, whose mean age was approximately 40 years. Patients had received radiotherapy, temozolomide, or both previously, most receiving both. Beginning 4-6 weeks after radiotherapy alone, or with temozolomide cycles, vaccination took place.

The CDR3 has 15 amino acids. Trimming shortened V by 6 bases and J by 1 base, and 15 bases separated the two germline ends. CDR1 MNHEY and CDR2 SMNVEV come from the germline V gene (reference sequence). Time point defined: week 23, last vaccination. Alongside topical imiquimod, each dose of vaccine comprised 300 ug of mutant IDH1 20-mer peptide. The repertoire was sequenced with immunoSEQ multiplex PCR; TCRdb's copy has only in-frame clones and lacks some. The sample includes about 82,000 clones, roughly 85% of them seen just once. As to this clone: The antigen remains unidentified.

This chain uses TRBV27 with TRBJ1-1, with a weak D call TRBD1 (5 bases). The sample consisted of PBMCs, taken from a glioma patient whose treatment included an IDH1 peptide vaccine. This clonotype was sampled from a man aged 30 to 39 with glioma. Some clones in this sample may be carry-over from other donors' samples. The DNA of the CDR3 is TGTGCCAGCAGCCGACCGGGACGGAAGAACACTGAAGCTTTCTTT. It translates to CASSRPGRKNTEAFF.